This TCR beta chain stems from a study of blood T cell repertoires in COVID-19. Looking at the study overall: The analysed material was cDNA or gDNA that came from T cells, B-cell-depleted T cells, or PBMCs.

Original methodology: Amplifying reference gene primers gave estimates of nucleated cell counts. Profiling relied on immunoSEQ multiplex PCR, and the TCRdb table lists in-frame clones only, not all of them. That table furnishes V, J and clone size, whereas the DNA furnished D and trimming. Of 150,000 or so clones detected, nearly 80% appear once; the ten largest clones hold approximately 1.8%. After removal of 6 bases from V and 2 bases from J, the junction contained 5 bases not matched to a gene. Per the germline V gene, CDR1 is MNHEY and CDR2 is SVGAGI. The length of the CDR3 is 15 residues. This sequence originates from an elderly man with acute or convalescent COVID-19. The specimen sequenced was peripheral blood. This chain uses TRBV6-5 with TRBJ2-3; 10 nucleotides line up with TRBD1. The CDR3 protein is CASSPGQGFTDTQYF. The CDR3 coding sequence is TGTGCCAGCAGCCCGGGACAGGGGTTCACAGATACGCAGTATTTT.